Listed below are T cell receptor beta chains from one sample, sequenced in a study of blood T cell repertoires in COVID-19. Sequencing used immunoSEQ multiplex PCR; TCRdb keeps in-frame clones, though not all of them. The sample contains 150,000 to 200,000 clones, roughly 90% of which appear only once. The specimen sequenced was peripheral blood. The receptor set was obtained from a young man with COVID-19, enrolled during active disease. CDR3s include the opening cysteine and the closing phenylalanine or tryptophan. A D gene is named only where the DNA matches it firmly. Clone size is shown for a subset of rows, as once, few, many or a class of expanded clone.

j_call: TRBJ2-7; clone_size: -; d_call: -; v_call: TRBV7-3; cdr3_nt: TGTGCCAGCAGCCCGAATGTGCATCGGTCCTACGAGCAGTACTTC; cdr3_aa: CASSPNVHRSYEQYF
j_call: TRBJ2-7; clone_size: -; d_call: -; v_call: TRBV4-3; cdr3_nt: TGCGCCAGCAGCCAAGGACAGGGAGGCCTGAACTACGAGCAGTACTTC; cdr3_aa: CASSQGQGGLNYEQYF
j_call: TRBJ1-5; clone_size: -; d_call: -; v_call: TRBV13; cdr3_nt: TGTGCCAGCAGCCCCGGACAGAGCAATCAGCCCCAGCATTTT; cdr3_aa: CASSPGQSNQPQHF
j_call: TRBJ2-3; clone_size: -; d_call: -; v_call: TRBV4-3; cdr3_nt: TGCGCCAGCAGCCAAGATCGGCCTAGGTCTTTCGGCACAGATACGCAGTATTTT; cdr3_aa: CASSQDRPRSFGTDTQYF
j_call: TRBJ2-7; clone_size: -; d_call: -; v_call: TRBV28; cdr3_nt: TGTGCCAGCAGTTTTGGAGGGGACGAGCAGTACTTC; cdr3_aa: CASSFGGDEQYF
j_call: TRBJ1-2; clone_size: -; d_call: TRBD1; v_call: TRBV2; cdr3_nt: TGTGCCAGCAGTGAAGCGCTTTGGGACAGGGCGTCGAACTATGGCTACACCTTC; cdr3_aa: CASSEALWDRASNYGYTF
j_call: TRBJ2-7; clone_size: -; d_call: TRBD2; v_call: TRBV19; cdr3_nt: TGTGCCAGTAGTCCCGGGCTAGCGGGTTCCTACGAGCAGTACTTC; cdr3_aa: CASSPGLAGSYEQYF
j_call: TRBJ2-2; clone_size: -; d_call: TRBD1; v_call: TRBV28; cdr3_nt: TGTGCCAGCAGCCCCCTGGGGACAGGCACCGGGGAGCTGTTTTTT; cdr3_aa: CASSPLGTGTGELFF
j_call: TRBJ2-1; clone_size: -; d_call: -; v_call: TRBV28; cdr3_nt: TGTGCCAGCAGTACCTACGATAATGAGCAGTTCTTC; cdr3_aa: CASSTYDNEQFF
j_call: TRBJ1-3; clone_size: -; d_call: -; v_call: TRBV28; cdr3_nt: TGTGTGACCCGTAGGGGCTTAGCTTCTGGAAACACCATATATTTT; cdr3_aa: CVTRRGLASGNTIYF
j_call: TRBJ1-2; clone_size: -; d_call: -; v_call: TRBV6-5; cdr3_nt: TGTGCCAGCAGGGAGAACTATGGCTACACCTTC; cdr3_aa: CASRENYGYTF
j_call: TRBJ2-3; clone_size: -; d_call: -; v_call: TRBV28; cdr3_nt: TGTGCCAGCAGTTTATCAGGGTCAGATACGCAGTATTTT; cdr3_aa: CASSLSGSDTQYF
j_call: TRBJ1-2; clone_size: -; d_call: -; v_call: TRBV12-3/TRBV12-4; cdr3_nt: TGTGCCAGCAGTTTAGAACGGAACTATGGCTACACCTTC; cdr3_aa: CASSLERNYGYTF
j_call: TRBJ1-2; clone_size: few; d_call: -; v_call: TRBV11-2; cdr3_nt: TGTGCCAGCAGCTTAGTTCCGGGGGGTTACTATGGCTACACCTTC; cdr3_aa: CASSLVPGGYYGYTF
j_call: TRBJ2-1; clone_size: once; d_call: -; v_call: TRBV4-3; cdr3_nt: TGCGCCAGCAGCCCGAACTTCAATGAGCAGTTCTTC; cdr3_aa: CASSPNFNEQFF
j_call: TRBJ1-2; clone_size: -; d_call: TRBD1; v_call: TRBV24-1; cdr3_nt: TGTGCCACCAGTGGAAACGACCGGACAGGGGCCAACTATGGCTACACCTTC; cdr3_aa: CATSGNDRTGANYGYTF
j_call: TRBJ2-7; clone_size: once; d_call: TRBD2; v_call: TRBV10-3; cdr3_nt: TGTGCCATCAGTGAGGTTAGCGGGGCGTACGAGCAGTACTTC; cdr3_aa: CAISEVSGAYEQYF
j_call: TRBJ2-6; clone_size: once; d_call: -; v_call: TRBV30; cdr3_nt: TGTGCCTGGAGTCGCTATTCGGGCTCTGGGGCCAACGTCCTGACTTTC; cdr3_aa: CAWSRYSGSGANVLTF
j_call: TRBJ1-2; clone_size: -; d_call: TRBD1; v_call: TRBV14; cdr3_nt: TGTGCCAGCAGCCCCGAGGGACAGGCACTTTATGGCTACACCTTC; cdr3_aa: CASSPEGQALYGYTF
j_call: TRBJ2-4; clone_size: -; d_call: -; v_call: TRBV6-6; cdr3_nt: TGTGCCAGCAGTTACCCATCGGGGAACAAAAACATTCAGTACTTC; cdr3_aa: CASSYPSGNKNIQYF
j_call: TRBJ2-1; clone_size: -; d_call: TRBD1; v_call: TRBV25-1; cdr3_nt: TGTGCCAGCAGTGGAGACAGGGGGCCGTACAATGAGCAGTTCTTC; cdr3_aa: CASSGDRGPYNEQFF
j_call: TRBJ2-7; clone_size: -; d_call: TRBD2; v_call: TRBV7-2; cdr3_nt: TGTGCCAGCAGCTCTCCGGGACTAGCGGGAGTAAGTGGGCGGGTGCAGTACTTC; cdr3_aa: CASSSPGLAGVSGRVQYF
j_call: TRBJ1-5; clone_size: -; d_call: -; v_call: TRBV27; cdr3_nt: TGTGCCAGCAGCCCCGAGCGGGGAGGGAGCAATCAGCCCCAGCATTTT; cdr3_aa: CASSPERGGSNQPQHF
j_call: TRBJ2-1; clone_size: -; d_call: TRBD2; v_call: TRBV7-2; cdr3_nt: TGTGCCAGCAGCTTAGATCTCACTAGCGGGTTTTACAATGAGCAGTTCTTC; cdr3_aa: CASSLDLTSGFYNEQFF
j_call: TRBJ2-3; clone_size: once; d_call: -; v_call: TRBV6-6; cdr3_nt: TGTGCCAGCAGTTATCCGAACTCGGGAGGCACAGATACGCAGTATTTT; cdr3_aa: CASSYPNSGGTDTQYF
j_call: TRBJ2-2; clone_size: once; d_call: -; v_call: TRBV9; cdr3_nt: TGTGCCAGCAGCCCCGTTTACACCGGGGAGCTGTTTTTT; cdr3_aa: CASSPVYTGELFF
j_call: TRBJ1-2; clone_size: -; d_call: TRBD1; v_call: TRBV4-3; cdr3_nt: TGCGCCAGCAGCCAAGAGATTGGGACAGCCTATGGCTACACCTTC; cdr3_aa: CASSQEIGTAYGYTF
j_call: TRBJ2-7; clone_size: -; d_call: -; v_call: TRBV4-1; cdr3_nt: TGCGCCAGCAGCCAAGAAGAAAGGAGCTCCTACGAGCAGTACTTC; cdr3_aa: CASSQEERSSYEQYF
j_call: TRBJ2-7; clone_size: -; d_call: TRBD1; v_call: TRBV5-1; cdr3_nt: TGCGCCAGCAGCAAGGACAGGTGGTATCGGTACGAGCAGTACTTC; cdr3_aa: CASSKDRWYRYEQYF
j_call: TRBJ1-3; clone_size: -; d_call: -; v_call: TRBV28; cdr3_nt: TGTGCCAGCAGTTTGGACCCGGGGAGAAACACCATATATTTT; cdr3_aa: CASSLDPGRNTIYF
j_call: TRBJ1-1; clone_size: -; d_call: TRBD1; v_call: TRBV19; cdr3_nt: TGTGCCAGTAGTCTAGGACGACAGGGGAGCAGGGCGGACACTGAAGCTTTCTTT; cdr3_aa: CASSLGRQGSRADTEAFF
j_call: TRBJ2-6; clone_size: once; d_call: -; v_call: TRBV6-5; cdr3_nt: TGTGCCTCCAGGGTGACCGGGGCCAACGTCCTGACTTTC; cdr3_aa: CASRVTGANVLTF
j_call: TRBJ1-5; clone_size: -; d_call: -; v_call: TRBV19; cdr3_nt: TGTGCCAGTACTATAAGATTGGGACAAGGGCCCCAGCATTTT; cdr3_aa: CASTIRLGQGPQHF
j_call: TRBJ2-7; clone_size: -; d_call: -; v_call: TRBV10-2; cdr3_nt: TGCGCCAGCAGCGATACAGGGGGGGTCTACGAGCAGTACTTC; cdr3_aa: CASSDTGGVYEQYF
j_call: TRBJ2-1; clone_size: -; d_call: -; v_call: TRBV5-4; cdr3_nt: TGTGCCAGCAGTCCGCCAAGGGGTAACTACAATGAGCAGTTCTTC; cdr3_aa: CASSPPRGNYNEQFF
j_call: TRBJ2-3; clone_size: -; d_call: -; v_call: TRBV4-1; cdr3_nt: TGCGCCAGCAGCCAAGGACTGGGGCCCACAGATACGCAGTATTTT; cdr3_aa: CASSQGLGPTDTQYF
j_call: TRBJ2-7; clone_size: -; d_call: -; v_call: TRBV11-3; cdr3_nt: TGTGCCAGCAGCTTAGCCGAGGGCTACGAGCAGTACTTC; cdr3_aa: CASSLAEGYEQYF
j_call: TRBJ2-7; clone_size: once; d_call: TRBD2; v_call: TRBV7-2; cdr3_nt: TGTGCCAGCAGTACACCACTAGCGGGAGTTGAGGAGCAGTACTTC; cdr3_aa: CASSTPLAGVEEQYF
j_call: TRBJ2-7; clone_size: -; d_call: -; v_call: TRBV7-2; cdr3_nt: TGTGCCAGCAGCCCCTCGGTGGGACATATGGCCTACGAGCAGTACTTC; cdr3_aa: CASSPSVGHMAYEQYF
j_call: TRBJ2-3; clone_size: -; d_call: -; v_call: TRBV11-3; cdr3_nt: TGTGCCAGCAGCTCCTCGGTTGAGCCTAGCACAGATACGCAGTATTTT; cdr3_aa: CASSSSVEPSTDTQYF
j_call: TRBJ2-7; clone_size: -; d_call: -; v_call: TRBV11-2; cdr3_nt: TGTGCCAGCAGCCCTGGGCTAGCGACCGAGCAGTACTTC; cdr3_aa: CASSPGLATEQYF
j_call: TRBJ1-5; clone_size: -; d_call: TRBD1; v_call: TRBV6-5; cdr3_nt: TGTGCCAGCAGCCCCTGGACAGGTAGCAATCAGCCCCAGCATTTT; cdr3_aa: CASSPWTGSNQPQHF